The present T cell receptor (beta chain) was sequenced within a study of T cell repertoires in ileal Crohn's disease. The time point is: neoterminal ileum biopsy at postoperative endoscopy, about 6 months after surgery. Included were adult ileal or ileocolonic Crohn's patients indicated for ileocolonic resection. Per sample, about 460 nanograms of biopsy DNA were TCRB immunosequenced. Repertoires were generated with immunoSEQ multiplex PCR, while TCRdb's copy carries only in-frame clones and drops some. The repertoire holds approximately 16,000 clones, with about three quarters as singletons. This sequence was found in an adult with Crohn's disease. The sequenced sample consisted of ileal tissue.

CDR3 coding DNA: TGTGCCAGCAGCGTAGGGTGGGAGCCCTACGAGCAGTACTTC. It codes for CASSVGWEPYEQYF. The rearrangement links TRBV9 to TRBJ2-7; D perhaps matches TRBD2 (5 bases). With 0 bases removed from V and 2 bases from J, the gap between germline ends came to 9 bases. This CDR3 has 14 amino acids. The V gene's germline CDR1 is SGDLS and CDR2 YYNGEE.